The 2 T cell receptor beta chains presented below share a single source sample, sequenced in a study of human T cells and chemical hapten exposure. The time point is: patch test 1, 2 weeks after DPC sensitization. Treatment reported: therapeutic diphenylcyclopropenone sensitization with weekly scalp DPC. TCRdb re-called the RACE reads through MiXCR, storing one row per CDR3 protein. The sample contains about 340,000 distinct CDR3 sequences, approximately 6.3% of which appear only once. Specimen: whole blood, collected in connection with sensitization to the hapten diphenylcyclopropenone (DPC). Every receptor here comes from a woman between 18 and 30 years old with alopecia areata. Some clones in this sample may be carry-over from other donors' samples.

The sample holds a few counts of this clonotype. CDR3 in DNA: TGTGCCAGCAGCCAGGGACGGCAAGCTAACTATGGCTACACCTTC. Protein product: CASSQGRQANYGYTF. The chain uses TRBV7-2 and TRBJ1-2; the D gene is possibly TRBD1 (5 bases). The germline V gene encodes CDR1 SGHTA and CDR2 FQGNSA. CDR3 length: 15 residues. Trimming pared 5 bases from V and 0 bases from J, leaving 13 bases between.

The chain links TRBV5-1 to TRBJ2-3; 9 bases are shared with TRBD2. After removal of 0 bases from V and 0 bases from J, the junction contained 5 bases not matched to a gene. Per germline, CDR1 SGHRS and CDR2 YFSETQ. The CDR3 totals 17 residues. CDR3 DNA: TGCGCCAGCAGCTTGGGGGCTAGCGGGAAAAGCACAGATACGCAGTATTTT. It is translated as CASSLGASGKSTDTQYF.